A single sample is the source of the 22 T cell receptor beta chains below, sequenced in a study of blood T cell repertoires in COVID-19. Sequencing was performed with immunoSEQ multiplex PCR; in TCRdb, only in-frame clones are kept and a portion is missing. Of 650,000 to 800,000 clones listed, around 89% were seen once; the top ten hold about 0.24%. The sample was peripheral blood. All receptors derive from a woman between 18 and 30 years old with acute or convalescent COVID-19.

This clone was counted a single time. The genes are TRBV5-4 and TRBJ2-7; TRBD2 matches at 9 bases. CDR1 is SGHNT and CDR2 is YYREEE in the germline V gene (reference sequence). This CDR3 region has 14 residues. With V trimmed by 2 bases and J by 5 bases, 5 bases remained unmatched. The CDR3 protein is CASSFRGGANEQYF. The CDR3 coding sequence is TGTGCCAGCAGCTTCCGCGGGGGGGCCAACGAGCAGTACTTC.

Worth noting for this clone: Other DNA sequences in this sample translate to the same CDR3. The chain has TRBV5-1 and TRBJ1-5, with D unclear. Germline values: CDR1 SGHRS, CDR2 YFSETQ. CDR3 length: 14 amino acids. V was shortened by 0 bases and J by 2 bases, with 6 bases between the two germline ends. The CDR3 sequence: CASSLGGGNQPQHF. The CDR3 region has the DNA TGCGCCAGCAGCTTGGGCGGGGGCAATCAGCCCCAGCATTTT.

The chain combines TRBV9 with TRBJ2-7; 7 bases map to TRBD1. V was pared by 2 bases and J by 2 bases, with 4 bases of the junction left unmatched. CDR3 length: 14 residues. Germline lookup yields CDR1 SGDLS and CDR2 YYNGEE. The CDR3 DNA reads TGTGCCAGCAGCGTCCGGGACAGAGCCTACGAGCAGTACTTC. Amino acid sequence: CASSVRDRAYEQYF. The whole variable domain, remainder taken from reference TRBV9 and TRBJ2-7, is DSGVTQTPKHLITATGQRVTLRCSPRSGDLSVYWYQQSLDQGLQFLIQYYNGEERAKGNILERFSAQQFPDLHSELNLSSLELGDSALYFCASSVRDRAYEQYFGPGTRLTVT.

The chain couples TRBV6-5 to TRBJ1-1; a weak D match, TRBD1 (5 bases). V lost 3 bases, J lost 1 base, and 9 bases lay in between. Germline CDR1 MNHEY, CDR2 SVGAGI. This CDR3 has 14 residues. The CDR3 loop is CASSYMTENTEAFF. CDR3 nucleotide sequence: TGTGCCAGCAGTTATATGACAGAGAACACTGAAGCTTTCTTT.

The chain uses TRBV14 and TRBJ2-7; D remains ambiguous. This CDR3 has 15 amino acids. Germline V gives CDR1 SGHDN, CDR2 FVKESK. Between the trimmed V and J ends, which lost 1 base and 0 bases, there was a span of 10 bases. CDR3 coding DNA: TGTGCCAGCAGCCAAGGGGCAGAAAGCTCCTACGAGCAGTACTTC. This encodes CASSQGAESSYEQYF.

This clone was seen more than once but under ten times. The chain carries TRBV11-3 and TRBJ2-2, with TRBD2 matching 7 bases. This CDR3 comprises 17 residues. Germline V lookup: CDR1 SGHNT, CDR2 YENEEA. The J segment lost 4 bases and the V segment lost 3 bases, leaving 11 bases of the junction unmatched. CDR3 amino acids: CASSLGGSFPSTGELFF. CDR3 in DNA: TGTGCCAGCAGCTTGGGGGGGAGCTTTCCCTCCACCGGGGAGCTGTTTTTT.

The V call is TRBV9, the J call TRBJ2-5; D remains unclear. V was clipped by 3 bases and J by 7 bases, with 7 bases between them. The CDR3 contains 11 residues. CDR1 and CDR2 from the germline V gene are SGDLS and YYNGEE. CDR3 in amino acids: CASSASGTQYF. The CDR3 coding sequence is TGTGCCAGCAGCGCTTCGGGGACCCAGTACTTC.

The CDR3 loop reads CAWSVRVLGSYEQYF. For the CDR3, the DNA is TGTGCCTGGAGTGTACGGGTCTTGGGTTCCTACGAGCAGTACTTC. The V call is TRBV30, the J call TRBJ2-7; no firm D call. With 0 bases removed from V and 1 base from J, the gap between germline ends came to 13 bases. Per germline, CDR1 GTSNPN and CDR2 SVGIG (reference sequence). This CDR3 is 15 amino acids long.

The V and J genes are TRBV4-3 and TRBJ2-1; TRBD1 aligns across 8 bases. In germline, CDR1 is LGHNA, CDR2 YSLEER. CDR3 length equals 16 residues. The junction had 4 bases not matched to a gene; V was cut back by 3 bases and J by 0 bases. The CDR3 DNA follows: TGCGCCAGCAGCCAGTACGGACAGGGCTCCTACAATGAGCAGTTCTTC. Translation gives CASSQYGQGSYNEQFF.

J is TRBJ2-2 and V is TRBV15, with 8 bases lining up with TRBD1. Germline assignment: CDR1 LNHNV and CDR2 YYDKDF (reference sequence). The CDR3 has 13 amino acids. Unmatched junction bases numbered 3, after V lost 5 bases and J lost 7 bases. The CDR3 here is CATSGQGDGELFF. CDR3 sequence (DNA): TGTGCCACCAGCGGACAGGGAGACGGGGAGCTGTTTTTT.

J is TRBJ2-7 and V is TRBV4-2; D uncertain. Looked up from germline, CDR1 is LGHNA and CDR2 is YNFKEQ. V shed 0 bases and J shed 0 bases, with 9 bases lying between them. This CDR3 has 15 residues. The DNA for the CDR3 is TGTGCCAGCAGCCAAGATCACGGTAGCTCCTACGAGCAGTACTTC. The encoded protein is CASSQDHGSSYEQYF.

This clone appeared once. The J gene is TRBJ1-1, the V gene TRBV18, with D unresolved. The germline V and J ends were trimmed by 0 bases and 1 base, with 9 bases remaining between them. This CDR3 spans 15 amino acids. Germline values: CDR1 KGHSH, CDR2 LQKENI. This CDR3 is CASSPPFRSNTEAFF. CDR3 DNA sequence: TGTGCCAGCTCACCACCATTCCGTTCGAACACTGAAGCTTTCTTT.

The V and J genes are TRBV30 and TRBJ1-1; maybe TRBD1 (5 bases). Germline assignment: CDR1 GTSNPN and CDR2 SVGIG (reference sequence). Trimming cost V 0 bases and J 2 bases, with 10 bases left between them. This CDR3 spans 14 amino acids. CDR3 sequence (DNA): TGTGCCTGGAGTGTTTTTAGGGGAAACACTGAAGCTTTCTTT. Translating gives CAWSVFRGNTEAFF.

The rearrangement uses TRBV9 and TRBJ1-4; D unclear. Trimming cost V 0 bases and J 0 bases, with 6 bases left between them. The CDR3 extends over 15 amino acids. In germline, CDR1 is SGDLS, CDR2 YYNGEE. This CDR3 reads CASSVGVSTNEKLFF. CDR3 nucleotide sequence: TGTGCCAGCAGCGTAGGCGTTTCAACTAATGAAAAACTGTTTTTT.

This clone was seen a single time. V is TRBV28 and J is TRBJ1-2; TRBD1 agrees at 8 bases. The CDR3 spans 12 residues. Germline V gene data show CDR1 as MDHEN and CDR2 as SYDVKM. With V trimmed by 5 bases and J by 8 bases, 4 bases remained unmatched. The DNA of the CDR3 is TGTGCCAGCAGTACAGGGGGTCAAGGCTACACCTTC. It yields the protein CASSTGGQGYTF.

The rearrangement uses TRBV30 and TRBJ1-1; D not certain. The CDR3 sequence is 14 residues long. The V gene's germline CDR1 is GTSNPN and CDR2 SVGIG (reference sequence). V gave up 1 base and J gave up 2 bases, with 11 bases separating them. The CDR3 region is CAWSGPLLNTEAFF. The CDR3 DNA reads as TGTGCCTGGAGTGGTCCCCTATTAAACACTGAAGCTTTCTTT.

J is TRBJ2-3 and V is TRBV4-1, with 7 bases aligning to TRBD2. Germline V gene sequence: CDR1 MGHRA, CDR2 YSYEKL. V lost 0 bases and J lost 5; bases outside the gene matches: 5. CDR3 length equals 15 residues. CDR3 amino acids: CASSQEGASGDTQYF. The CDR3, as DNA: TGCGCCAGCAGCCAAGAAGGTGCTAGCGGAGATACGCAGTATTTT.

This clone occurred a few times. The chain has TRBV6-5 and TRBJ1-5; the D gene is possibly TRBD1 (5 bases). CDR1 MNHEY and CDR2 SVGAGI come from the germline V gene. Trimming pared 8 bases from V and 4 bases from J, leaving 12 bases between. This CDR3 region has 13 residues. CDR3 in DNA: TGTGCCAGCGGCGGGACGGTGAATCAGCCCCAGCATTTT. Its translation: CASGGTVNQPQHF.

V is TRBV19 and J is TRBJ1-5; TRBD1 aligns across 7 bases. After removal of 4 bases from V and 0 bases from J, the junction contained 3 bases not matched to a gene. This CDR3 region has 15 residues. The germline gives CDR1 LNHDA, CDR2 SQIVND (reference sequence). DNA for the CDR3: TGTGCCAGTAGTAAGACAGGGCTTAGCAATCAGCCCCAGCATTTT. Its translation is CASSKTGLSNQPQHF.

The genes are TRBV7-3 and TRBJ1-2; D not resolved. Germline values: CDR1 SGHTA, CDR2 FQGTGA. The V and J ends lost 2 bases and 8 bases respectively, with 15 bases between them. There are 14 residues in the CDR3. The CDR3 here is CASSLGHGEGGYTF. The CDR3 nucleotides are TGTGCCAGCAGCTTAGGGCACGGGGAGGGCGGCTACACCTTC.

The chain employs TRBV13 and TRBJ2-7; D is perhaps TRBD1 (5 bases). CDR1 is PRHDT and CDR2 is FYEKMQ in the germline V gene (reference sequence). V lost 1 base, J lost 7 bases, and 14 bases lay in between. CDR3 length: 14 residues. The CDR3: CASSLDSGRVEQYF. The CDR3 DNA is TGTGCCAGCAGCTTAGATTCGGGCAGGGTTGAGCAGTACTTC.

V gene TRBV3-1 (or the pseudogene TRBV3-2) combines with J gene TRBJ2-5; TRBD2 matches 10 bases. CDR1 and CDR2 (germline): LGHDT, YNNKEL (reference sequence). V lost 5 bases, J lost 1 base, and 4 bases stayed unmatched. This CDR3 spans 15 amino acids. CDR3 in DNA: TGTGCCAGCAGCGTCGGACTAGCGGCCCAAGAGACCCAGTACTTC. This encodes CASSVGLAAQETQYF.